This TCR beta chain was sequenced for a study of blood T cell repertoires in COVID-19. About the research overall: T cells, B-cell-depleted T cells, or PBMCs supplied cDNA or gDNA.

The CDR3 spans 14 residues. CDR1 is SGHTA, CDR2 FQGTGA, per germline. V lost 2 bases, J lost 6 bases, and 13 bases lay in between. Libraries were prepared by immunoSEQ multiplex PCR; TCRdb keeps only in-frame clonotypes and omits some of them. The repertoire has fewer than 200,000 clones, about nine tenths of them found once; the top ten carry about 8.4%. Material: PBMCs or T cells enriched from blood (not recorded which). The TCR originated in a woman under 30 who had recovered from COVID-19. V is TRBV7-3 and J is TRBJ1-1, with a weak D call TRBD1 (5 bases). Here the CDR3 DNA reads TGTGCCAGCAGCTTAGGCCAGGGCCTGTCTGAAGCTTTCTTT. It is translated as CASSLGQGLSEAFF.